A selection of T cell receptor beta chains follows, all from one sample in a study of STAT3 mutations in large granular lymphocyte leukemia. Libraries were prepared by immunoSEQ multiplex PCR; TCRdb keeps only in-frame clonotypes and omits some of them. The sample contains under 5,000 clones, around 50% of which appear only once. The sample comprised peripheral blood mononuclear cells. These receptors originate from a man between 60 and 75 years old with T-cell large granular lymphocyte leukemia. Some clones in this sample may be carry-over from other donors' samples. Both conserved end residues are part of each CDR3. Each record gives: V gene, J gene, clone size, CDR3 length, D gene, CDR3 DNA, CDR3 protein. A D gene is named only where the DNA matches it firmly. Not all rows give a size; the values are once, few, many and, for expanded clones, a class.

v_call: TRBV7-9; j_call: TRBJ2-7; clone_size: NA; cdr3_length: 15; d_call: NA; cdr3_nt: TGTGCCAGCAGCTTGTTCGCCCCGTCTGCCTACGAGCAGTACTTC; cdr3_aa: CASSLFAPSAYEQYF
v_call: TRBV5-6; j_call: TRBJ1-3; clone_size: NA; cdr3_length: 13; d_call: NA; cdr3_nt: TGTGCCAGCAGCCTACGTGCCGGAAACACCATATATTTT; cdr3_aa: CASSLRAGNTIYF
v_call: TRBV7-9; j_call: TRBJ1-2; clone_size: few; cdr3_length: 12; d_call: NA; cdr3_nt: TGTGCCAGCAGCTCGACAGGAGATGGCTACACCTTC; cdr3_aa: CASSSTGDGYTF
v_call: TRBV29-1; j_call: TRBJ1-2; clone_size: NA; cdr3_length: 13; d_call: NA; cdr3_nt: TGCAGCGCCAGACAGGAGGGGATGGCTGGCTACACCTTC; cdr3_aa: CSARQEGMAGYTF
v_call: TRBV9; j_call: TRBJ2-3; clone_size: NA; cdr3_length: 15; d_call: TRBD2; cdr3_nt: TGTGCCAGCAGCGCGAGACTAGCGGGCACAGATACGCAGTATTTT; cdr3_aa: CASSARLAGTDTQYF
v_call: TRBV7-7; j_call: TRBJ2-5; clone_size: NA; cdr3_length: 14; d_call: TRBD2; cdr3_nt: TGTGCCAGCAGCGCCATCCTTGGGGGGGGTACCCAGTACTTC; cdr3_aa: CASSAILGGGTQYF
v_call: TRBV25-1; j_call: TRBJ1-1; clone_size: NA; cdr3_length: 12; d_call: NA; cdr3_nt: TGTGCCAGCAGTGAATCTTTAGCGGAAGCTTTCTTT; cdr3_aa: CASSESLAEAFF
v_call: TRBV5-4; j_call: TRBJ1-6; clone_size: few; cdr3_length: 15; d_call: NA; cdr3_nt: TGTGCCAGCAGCTCGGGGTCCCAAAGGGATTCACCCCTCCACTTT; cdr3_aa: CASSSGSQRDSPLHF
v_call: TRBV4-2; j_call: TRBJ2-3; clone_size: NA; cdr3_length: 15; d_call: TRBD2; cdr3_nt: TGTGCCAGCAGCTACGGGGGGTCTAGCACAGATACGCAGTATTTT; cdr3_aa: CASSYGGSSTDTQYF
v_call: TRBV7-9; j_call: TRBJ1-6; clone_size: NA; cdr3_length: 15; d_call: NA; cdr3_nt: TGTGCCAGCAGCTTGGTTCAGGGCAACAATTCACCCCTCCACTTT; cdr3_aa: CASSLVQGNNSPLHF
v_call: TRBV13; j_call: TRBJ1-2; clone_size: medium-sized; cdr3_length: 12; d_call: NA; cdr3_nt: TGTGCCAGCAGCTCTTTGGAGTCAGGCTACACCTTC; cdr3_aa: CASSSLESGYTF
v_call: TRBV6-5; j_call: TRBJ1-5; clone_size: NA; cdr3_length: 14; d_call: NA; cdr3_nt: TGTGCCAGCAGGGCACGGGGGGGAAATCAGCCCCAGCATTTT; cdr3_aa: CASRARGGNQPQHF
v_call: TRBV6-6; j_call: TRBJ1-3; clone_size: NA; cdr3_length: 15; d_call: NA; cdr3_nt: TGTGCCAGCAGCCGGACCGGGACGCCGGGAGGAACCATATATTTT; cdr3_aa: CASSRTGTPGGTIYF
v_call: TRBV30; j_call: TRBJ2-7; clone_size: once; cdr3_length: 13; d_call: NA; cdr3_nt: TGTGCCTGGAGTACAGGGGGGGCTAGGGAGCAGTACTTC; cdr3_aa: CAWSTGGAREQYF
v_call: TRBV7-3; j_call: TRBJ2-5; clone_size: NA; cdr3_length: 17; d_call: TRBD2; cdr3_nt: TGTGCCAGCAGCAAGACGGGACTAGCGGGGGTATCAGAGACCCAGTACTTC; cdr3_aa: CASSKTGLAGVSETQYF
v_call: TRBV19; j_call: TRBJ2-7; clone_size: NA; cdr3_length: 13; d_call: TRBD1; cdr3_nt: TGTGCCAGTAGCCGGGACAGTACCTACGAGCAGTACTTC; cdr3_aa: CASSRDSTYEQYF
v_call: TRBV29-1; j_call: TRBJ1-1; clone_size: few; cdr3_length: 11; d_call: NA; cdr3_nt: TGCAGCGTTGGGGGTGACATTGAAGCTTTCTTT; cdr3_aa: CSVGGDIEAFF
v_call: TRBV5-1; j_call: TRBJ2-7; clone_size: NA; cdr3_length: 15; d_call: TRBD1; cdr3_nt: TGCGCCAGCAGACCTCGGGACAGGGGTCTCCACGAGCAGTACTTC; cdr3_aa: CASRPRDRGLHEQYF
v_call: TRBV6-5; j_call: TRBJ2-2; clone_size: few; cdr3_length: 12; d_call: NA; cdr3_nt: TGTGCCAGCACATCCAGAACCGGGGAGCTGTTTTTT; cdr3_aa: CASTSRTGELFF
v_call: TRBV5-1; j_call: TRBJ1-5; clone_size: few; cdr3_length: 13; d_call: NA; cdr3_nt: TGCGCCAGCAGCTTGACTAGCAATCAGCCCCAGCATTTT; cdr3_aa: CASSLTSNQPQHF
v_call: TRBV18; j_call: TRBJ2-7; clone_size: NA; cdr3_length: 13; d_call: NA; cdr3_nt: TGTGCCAGCTCACGCTCGGGATCTTACGAGCAGTACTTC; cdr3_aa: CASSRSGSYEQYF
v_call: TRBV2; j_call: TRBJ2-7; clone_size: NA; cdr3_length: 14; d_call: TRBD1; cdr3_nt: TGTGCCAGCATACCCGACAGGGGGCACTACGAGCAGTACTTC; cdr3_aa: CASIPDRGHYEQYF
v_call: TRBV18; j_call: TRBJ2-3; clone_size: NA; cdr3_length: 13; d_call: NA; cdr3_nt: TGTGCCAGCTCACCACTTATGAAAGATACGCAGTATTTT; cdr3_aa: CASSPLMKDTQYF
v_call: TRBV6-6; j_call: TRBJ2-3; clone_size: NA; cdr3_length: 14; d_call: TRBD2; cdr3_nt: TGTGCCAGCACCATAGCGGGAGGAGGAGATACGCAGTATTTT; cdr3_aa: CASTIAGGGDTQYF
v_call: TRBV5-6; j_call: TRBJ2-3; clone_size: NA; cdr3_length: 14; d_call: NA; cdr3_nt: TGTGCCAGCAGCACAGGGCCGGGGAGAGATACGCAGTATTTT; cdr3_aa: CASSTGPGRDTQYF
v_call: TRBV7-9; j_call: TRBJ1-3; clone_size: NA; cdr3_length: 16; d_call: TRBD1; cdr3_nt: TGTGCCAGCAGCCCGGGACAGTTTAGCTCTGGAAACACCATATATTTT; cdr3_aa: CASSPGQFSSGNTIYF
v_call: TRBV7-2; j_call: TRBJ2-7; clone_size: NA; cdr3_length: 13; d_call: NA; cdr3_nt: TGTGCCAGCAGCTTAGGGCAGTACTACGAGCAGTACTTC; cdr3_aa: CASSLGQYYEQYF
v_call: TRBV18; j_call: TRBJ2-2; clone_size: NA; cdr3_length: 16; d_call: NA; cdr3_nt: TGTGCCAGCTCACCAACAGGACCGCCCAACACCGGGGAGCTGTTTTTT; cdr3_aa: CASSPTGPPNTGELFF
v_call: TRBV29-1; j_call: TRBJ1-2; clone_size: NA; cdr3_length: 12; d_call: NA; cdr3_nt: TGCAGCGCCGAGGGACCGGGGCGCGACTACACCTTC; cdr3_aa: CSAEGPGRDYTF
v_call: TRBV25-1; j_call: TRBJ1-4; clone_size: NA; cdr3_length: 13; d_call: NA; cdr3_nt: TGTGCCAGCAGTGAATTTGGGGCAGCCGAGCTGTTTTTT; cdr3_aa: CASSEFGAAELFF
v_call: TRBV30; j_call: TRBJ1-4; clone_size: NA; cdr3_length: 13; d_call: NA; cdr3_nt: TGTGCCTGGAGTGCCCTACCGGGGGAAAAACTGTTTTTT; cdr3_aa: CAWSALPGEKLFF
v_call: TRBV20-1; j_call: TRBJ1-1; clone_size: NA; cdr3_length: 11; d_call: TRBD1; cdr3_nt: TGCAGTCCTAGGACAGGTTCTGAAGCTTTCTTT; cdr3_aa: CSPRTGSEAFF
v_call: TRBV7-9; j_call: TRBJ1-4; clone_size: NA; cdr3_length: 15; d_call: TRBD1; cdr3_nt: TGTGCCAGCAGCCCTTCGGGGACAGCTAATGAAAAACTGTTTTTT; cdr3_aa: CASSPSGTANEKLFF
v_call: TRBV5-4; j_call: TRBJ2-3; clone_size: NA; cdr3_length: 18; d_call: TRBD2; cdr3_nt: TGTGCCAGCAGTTCCGGACTAGCGGGGGGGAAGAGAACAGATACGCAGTATTTT; cdr3_aa: CASSSGLAGGKRTDTQYF
v_call: TRBV4-3; j_call: TRBJ2-1; clone_size: NA; cdr3_length: 13; d_call: NA; cdr3_nt: TGCGCCAGCAGCCGAGATTTGGGCGATGAGCAGTTCTTC; cdr3_aa: CASSRDLGDEQFF
v_call: TRBV30; j_call: TRBJ1-1; clone_size: NA; cdr3_length: 14; d_call: NA; cdr3_nt: TGTGCCGGGGGGGGTGACAGCTGGGGCACTGAAGCTTTCTTT; cdr3_aa: CAGGGDSWGTEAFF
v_call: TRBV18; j_call: TRBJ1-2; clone_size: NA; cdr3_length: 16; d_call: TRBD1; cdr3_nt: TGTGCCAGCTCACCCCTACAGGGGCCCCCGAACTATGGCTACACCTTC; cdr3_aa: CASSPLQGPPNYGYTF
v_call: TRBV13; j_call: TRBJ1-6; clone_size: NA; cdr3_length: 15; d_call: NA; cdr3_nt: TGTGCCAGCAGCTTCGTCCAGGGAACCAATTCACCCCTCCACTTT; cdr3_aa: CASSFVQGTNSPLHF
v_call: TRBV5-1; j_call: TRBJ1-1; clone_size: NA; cdr3_length: 13; d_call: NA; cdr3_nt: TGCGCCAGCAGCTTGGATAAGAGCACTGAAGCTTTCTTT; cdr3_aa: CASSLDKSTEAFF
v_call: TRBV18; j_call: TRBJ1-1; clone_size: few; cdr3_length: 12; d_call: NA; cdr3_nt: TGTGCCAGCTCACAGTCCATGGCTGAAGCTTTCTTT; cdr3_aa: CASSQSMAEAFF
v_call: TRBV19; j_call: TRBJ2-7; clone_size: few; cdr3_length: 13; d_call: TRBD1; cdr3_nt: TGTGCCAGTAGTTCCGACAGGGCCTACGAGCAGTACTTC; cdr3_aa: CASSSDRAYEQYF
v_call: TRBV5-1; j_call: TRBJ2-7; clone_size: few; cdr3_length: 14; d_call: NA; cdr3_nt: TGCGCCAGCAGCTTGGCCGGGCAGGACTACGAGCAGTACTTC; cdr3_aa: CASSLAGQDYEQYF
v_call: TRBV15; j_call: TRBJ1-1; clone_size: few; cdr3_length: 13; d_call: NA; cdr3_nt: TGTGCCACCAGCCTCATAGCCGACACTGAAGCTTTCTTT; cdr3_aa: CATSLIADTEAFF
v_call: TRBV7-9; j_call: TRBJ2-3; clone_size: NA; cdr3_length: 15; d_call: NA; cdr3_nt: TGTGCCAGCAGCGTAGTCGGGGGTCCGGGAGATACGCAGTATTTT; cdr3_aa: CASSVVGGPGDTQYF
v_call: TRBV30; j_call: TRBJ1-1; clone_size: NA; cdr3_length: 12; d_call: NA; cdr3_nt: TGTGCCTGGAAACCGGTGGGCGCTGAAGCTTTCTTT; cdr3_aa: CAWKPVGAEAFF
v_call: TRBV6-5; j_call: TRBJ1-2; clone_size: NA; cdr3_length: 13; d_call: NA; cdr3_nt: TGTGCCAGCAAGGGCCATGAGCACTATGGCTACACCTTC; cdr3_aa: CASKGHEHYGYTF
v_call: TRBV30; j_call: TRBJ2-7; clone_size: few; cdr3_length: 13; d_call: TRBD1; cdr3_nt: TGTGCCTGGGATCATACACAGGGGTACGAGCAGTACTTC; cdr3_aa: CAWDHTQGYEQYF
v_call: TRBV29-1; j_call: TRBJ1-3; clone_size: NA; cdr3_length: 11; d_call: NA; cdr3_nt: TGCAGCGTGGGTACAGGAAACACCATATATTTT; cdr3_aa: CSVGTGNTIYF
v_call: TRBV5-4; j_call: TRBJ1-5; clone_size: NA; cdr3_length: 16; d_call: TRBD1; cdr3_nt: TGTGCCAGCAGCTTGTATACAGGGGCGTACAATCAGCCCCAGCATTTT; cdr3_aa: CASSLYTGAYNQPQHF
v_call: TRBV10-2; j_call: TRBJ2-3; clone_size: NA; cdr3_length: 10; d_call: NA; cdr3_nt: TGCGCCAGGGGGGCAGATACGCAGTATTTT; cdr3_aa: CARGADTQYF
v_call: TRBV5-6; j_call: TRBJ2-5; clone_size: few; cdr3_length: 13; d_call: TRBD1; cdr3_nt: TGTGCCAGCAGCATCGACAGGGAGAGGACCCAGTACTTC; cdr3_aa: CASSIDRERTQYF
v_call: TRBV6-5; j_call: TRBJ1-6; clone_size: few; cdr3_length: 12; d_call: NA; cdr3_nt: TGTGCCAGCAGCCAGGTCTCGTCTCCCCTCCACTTT; cdr3_aa: CASSQVSSPLHF